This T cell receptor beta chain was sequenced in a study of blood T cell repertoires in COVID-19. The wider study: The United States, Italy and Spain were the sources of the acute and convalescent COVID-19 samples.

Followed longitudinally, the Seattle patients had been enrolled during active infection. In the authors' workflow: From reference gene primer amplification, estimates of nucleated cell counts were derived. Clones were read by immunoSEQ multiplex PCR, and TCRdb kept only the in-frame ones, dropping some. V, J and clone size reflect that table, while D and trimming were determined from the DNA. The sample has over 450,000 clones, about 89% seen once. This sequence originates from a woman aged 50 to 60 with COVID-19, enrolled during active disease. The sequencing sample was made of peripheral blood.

DNA of the CDR3: TGCAGCGTTCGAGAGGGGGGGAGCACCGGGGAGCTGTTTTTT. The encoded protein is CSVREGGSTGELFF. V gene TRBV29-1 combines with J gene TRBJ2-2, with D possibly matching TRBD2 (7 bases). Trimming pared 5 bases from V and 4 bases from J, leaving 14 bases between. This CDR3 comprises 14 residues. Germline V CDR1 and CDR2: SQVTM, ANQGSEA.